Described below is a single T cell receptor (beta chain) sequence and its context. Its antigen is currently unknown. V shed 7 bases and J shed 3 bases, with 16 bases lying between them. This CDR3 contains 14 residues. Germline CDR1 SNHLY, CDR2 FYNNEI. The data belong to a study of graft-versus-host responses after intestinal transplantation. As for the study in general: Among the recipients, all got anti-thymocyte globulin induction and then tacrolimus and steroids for about 3 years.

Whole-study findings and limits: Allograft clonal ratios (graft-versus-host to host-versus-graft) were high in patients who had graft-donor T cell macrochimerism. The highest levels of circulating GvH clones went along with early declines in HvG clones after transplant. Some GvH clones appeared in ileal mucosa or blood before recipient bone marrow.

Sequencing was performed with immunoSEQ multiplex PCR; in TCRdb, only in-frame clones are kept and a portion is missing. This sample has some 25,000 clones; over 85% occur once, and the top ten carry approximately 0.5%. The sequence derives from a human patient who received an intestinal transplant, so some T cells may come from the graft donor. The V call is TRBV2, the J call TRBJ2-7, with D hard to call. Source: PBMCs, taken 18 days after transplant. The CDR3 loop reads CASTGLAEIYEQYF. The CDR3 DNA sequence: TGTGCCAGCACGGGCCTGGCGGAAATCTACGAGCAGTACTTC.